The clone carrying this T cell receptor (beta chain) was seen just once. The data derive from a study of T cell responses to AZD1222 COVID-19 vaccine. The CDR3 sequence is 15 residues long. Trimming stripped 3 bases from V and 2 bases from J, with 14 bases between. Germline V CDR1 and CDR2: SGHTA, FQGNSA. Sequencing was performed with immunoSEQ multiplex PCR; in TCRdb, only in-frame clones are kept and a portion is missing. The sample lists approximately 140,000 clones; about 91% were seen once. This specimen consisted of peripheral blood, obtained on day 0 of AZD1222 vaccination. The receptor was isolated from an adult in good health. The rearrangement links TRBV7-2 to TRBJ2-7; D perhaps matches TRBD2 (6 bases). The CDR3 DNA is TGTGCCAGCAGCTTCCGCGGGACCCGGGCCTACGAGCAGTACTTC. Translating gives CASSFRGTRAYEQYF.